The sequence of this T cell receptor (beta chain) was determined in a study of post-analysis software for immune sequencing data. Study outcomes and limitations: Patients used roughly five TRBV segments, including TRBV5-6, TRBV5-1 and TRBV20-1, more often than controls.

The CDR3 is made up of 15 amino acids. Germline V gene lookup returns CDR1 SQVTM and CDR2 ANQGSEA. Trimming stripped 1 base from V and 9 bases from J, with 21 bases between. This clonotype was recorded a few times. What it binds is unknown. cDNA libraries for TCR beta contained unique molecular identifiers. T cells numbering 1 to 10 million gave rise to roughly 0.5 million cDNA molecules. MiXCR was run by TCRdb on the PCR reads, yielding one entry per CDR3 protein. The profile shows over 700,000 distinct CDR3 sequences, around 27% of them singletons. The sequencing sample was made of blood. The origin of this receptor is a girl under 18 with multiple sclerosis. This chain joins TRBV29-1 and TRBJ1-2; a possible D gene is TRBD1 (5 bases). The CDR3 DNA reads TGCAGCGTTGAAGCTCCCCTGCAGGGAAATGGACGCTACACCTTC. The encoded protein is CSVEAPLQGNGRYTF.